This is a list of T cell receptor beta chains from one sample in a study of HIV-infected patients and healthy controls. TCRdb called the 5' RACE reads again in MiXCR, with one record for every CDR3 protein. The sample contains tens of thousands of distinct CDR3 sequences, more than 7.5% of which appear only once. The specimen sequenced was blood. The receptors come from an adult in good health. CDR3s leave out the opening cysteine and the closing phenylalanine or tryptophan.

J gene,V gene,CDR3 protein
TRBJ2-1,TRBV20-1,SAREYRGYEQF
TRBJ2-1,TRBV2,ASRGPAQF
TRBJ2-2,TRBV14,ASSRLMNTGELF
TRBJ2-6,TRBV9,ASSVADFSGANVLT
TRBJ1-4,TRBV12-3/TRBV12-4,ASSFRTGTEKLF
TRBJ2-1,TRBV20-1,SASPSPGLGNEQF
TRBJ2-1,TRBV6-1,ASTTRTSYNEQF
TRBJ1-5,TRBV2,ASSSGQTISNQPQH
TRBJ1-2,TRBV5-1,ASSPGGQGRGGYT
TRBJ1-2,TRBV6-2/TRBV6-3,ASSYQSRYLNYGYT
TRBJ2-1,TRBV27,ASSRRGLHNEQF
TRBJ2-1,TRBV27,ASSFPGPLYNEQF
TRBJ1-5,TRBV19,ASSTILNQPQH
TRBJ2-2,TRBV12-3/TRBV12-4,ASSFDIAGGLLPGELF
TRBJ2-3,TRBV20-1,SASGTSGGASTDTQY
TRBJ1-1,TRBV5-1,ASSGQYDGLS
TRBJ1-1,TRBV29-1,SVEPQLSTEAF
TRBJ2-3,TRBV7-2,ASSPSGTGGKDTQY
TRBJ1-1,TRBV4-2,ASSQDGGQMNTEAF
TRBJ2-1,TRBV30,AFTPQGLSSYNEQF
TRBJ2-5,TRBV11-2,ASSSPPGLMYQETQY
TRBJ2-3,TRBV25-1,ASGLASPDTQY
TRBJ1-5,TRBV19,ASSRDRGSNQPQH
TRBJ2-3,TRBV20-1,SAAVSVNTDTQY
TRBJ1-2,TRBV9,ASSVTSDSGYT
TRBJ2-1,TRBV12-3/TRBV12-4,ASSFDSYNEQF